The TCR beta chain under discussion was sequenced for a study of blood T cells in healthy people across ages. This clonotype was recorded a few times. Its cognate antigen is unknown. A J-beta primer mix and a sample-barcoded 5' primer were used in a second PCR of about 6 to 12 cycles. Via MiXCR, TCRdb re-called the 5' RACE reads, giving one row per CDR3 protein. Of about 600,000 distinct CDR3 sequences in the sample, 47% are singletons; the top ten hold just under 25%. PBMCs were isolated at a quantity of at least 6 million per sample. Findings and limits, study-wide: Researchers deemed the diversity estimates from one million T cells underestimates.

Per germline, CDR1 LGHDT and CDR2 YNNKEL (reference sequence). The trim removed 4 bases at V and 0 bases at J, leaving 5 bases unmatched. This CDR3 has 16 amino acids. The sample comprised blood. This chain uses TRBV3-1 with TRBJ2-5, with 10 bases aligning to TRBD2. The TCR was taken from a man older than 75 in good health. The CDR3 reads CASSPGLAANQETQYF. The CDR3 DNA follows: TGTGCCAGCAGCCCTGGACTAGCGGCGAACCAAGAGACCCAGTACTTC.